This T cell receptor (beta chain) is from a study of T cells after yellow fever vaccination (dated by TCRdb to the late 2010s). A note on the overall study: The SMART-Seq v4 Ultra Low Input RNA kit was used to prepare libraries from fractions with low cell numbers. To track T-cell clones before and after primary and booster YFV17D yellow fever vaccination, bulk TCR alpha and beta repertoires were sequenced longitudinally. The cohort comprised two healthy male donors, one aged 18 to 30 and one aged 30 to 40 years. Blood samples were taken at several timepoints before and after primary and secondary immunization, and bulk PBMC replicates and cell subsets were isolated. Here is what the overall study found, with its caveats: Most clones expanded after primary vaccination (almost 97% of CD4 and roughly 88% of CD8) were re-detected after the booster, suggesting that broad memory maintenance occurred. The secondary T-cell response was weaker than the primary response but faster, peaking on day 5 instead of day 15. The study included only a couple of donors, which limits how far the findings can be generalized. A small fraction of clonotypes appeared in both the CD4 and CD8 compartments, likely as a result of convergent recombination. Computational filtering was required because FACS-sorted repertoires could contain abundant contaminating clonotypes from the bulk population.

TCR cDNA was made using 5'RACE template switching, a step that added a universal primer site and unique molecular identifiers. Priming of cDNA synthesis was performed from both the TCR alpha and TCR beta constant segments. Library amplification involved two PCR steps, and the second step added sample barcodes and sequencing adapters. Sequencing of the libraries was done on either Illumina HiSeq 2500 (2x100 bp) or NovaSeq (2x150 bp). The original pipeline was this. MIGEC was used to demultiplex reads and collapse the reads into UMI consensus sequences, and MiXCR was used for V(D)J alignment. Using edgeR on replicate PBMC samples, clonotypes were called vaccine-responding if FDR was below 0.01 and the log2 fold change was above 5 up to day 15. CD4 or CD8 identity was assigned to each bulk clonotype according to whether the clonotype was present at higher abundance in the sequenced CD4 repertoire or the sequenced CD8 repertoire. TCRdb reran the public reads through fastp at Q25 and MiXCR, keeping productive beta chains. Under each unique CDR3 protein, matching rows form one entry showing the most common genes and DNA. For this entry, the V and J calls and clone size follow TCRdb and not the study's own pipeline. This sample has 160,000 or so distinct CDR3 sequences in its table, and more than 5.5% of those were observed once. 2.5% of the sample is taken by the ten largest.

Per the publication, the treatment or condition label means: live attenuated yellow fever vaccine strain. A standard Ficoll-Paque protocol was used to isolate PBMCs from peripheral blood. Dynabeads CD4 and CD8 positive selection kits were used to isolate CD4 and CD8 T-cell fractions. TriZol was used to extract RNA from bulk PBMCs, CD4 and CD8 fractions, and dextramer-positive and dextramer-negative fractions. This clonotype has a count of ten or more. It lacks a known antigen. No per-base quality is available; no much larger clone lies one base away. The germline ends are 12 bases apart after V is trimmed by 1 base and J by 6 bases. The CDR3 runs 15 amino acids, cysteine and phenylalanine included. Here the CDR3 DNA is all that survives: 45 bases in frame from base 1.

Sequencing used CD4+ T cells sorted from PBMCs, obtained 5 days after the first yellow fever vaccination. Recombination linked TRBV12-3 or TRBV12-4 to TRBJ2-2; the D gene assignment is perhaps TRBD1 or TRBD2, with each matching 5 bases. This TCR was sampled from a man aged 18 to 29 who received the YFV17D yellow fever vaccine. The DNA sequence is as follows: TGTGCCAGCAGTTTAGTTCAGGGACGATCCGGGGAGCTGTTTTTT. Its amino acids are CASSLVQGRSGELFF.